Sequencing of this TCR beta chain was carried out in a study of cytomegalovirus exposure and HLA in healthy donors. Broader study findings: Prediction of most subjects' HLA-A and HLA-B alleles by TCR beta sequences was reportedly accurate.

As for this clone: Antigen: not known.

PCR primers comprised 60 Vbeta and 13 Jbeta primers. Only in-frame clones appear in the TCRdb table, and some are missing; sequencing was by immunoSEQ multiplex PCR. The sample consists of approximately 200,000 clones, about 77% of them appearing once. This receptor was obtained from a woman in her twenties or thirties in good health and CMV-seropositive. The sample was PBMCs.

The CDR3 nucleotides are TGTGCCAGCAGCTCCCCGACAGGGTTGACGCACGAGCAGTACTTC. This codes for CASSSPTGLTHEQYF. V gene TRBV11-2 combines with J gene TRBJ2-7; TRBD1 matches 7 bases. The J segment lost 5 bases and the V segment lost 4 bases, leaving 11 bases of the junction unmatched. CDR3 length equals 15 residues. Germline lookup yields CDR1 SGHAT and CDR2 FQNNGV.